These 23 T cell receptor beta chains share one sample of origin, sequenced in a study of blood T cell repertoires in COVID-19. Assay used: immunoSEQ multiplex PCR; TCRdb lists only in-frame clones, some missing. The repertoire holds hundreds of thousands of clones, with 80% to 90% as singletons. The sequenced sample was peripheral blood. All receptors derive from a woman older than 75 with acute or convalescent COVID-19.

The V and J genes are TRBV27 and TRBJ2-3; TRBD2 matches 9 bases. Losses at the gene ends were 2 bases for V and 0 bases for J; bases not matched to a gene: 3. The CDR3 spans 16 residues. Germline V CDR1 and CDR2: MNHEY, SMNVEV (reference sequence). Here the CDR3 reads CASSLTSGLSTDTQYF. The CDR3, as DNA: TGTGCCAGCAGTTTAACTAGCGGGCTTAGCACAGATACGCAGTATTTT.

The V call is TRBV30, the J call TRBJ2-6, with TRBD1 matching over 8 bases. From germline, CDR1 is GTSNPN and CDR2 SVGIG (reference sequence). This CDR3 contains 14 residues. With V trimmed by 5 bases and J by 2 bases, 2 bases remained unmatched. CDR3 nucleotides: TGTGCCTGGCAGGGGGCGGCTGGGGCCAACGTCCTGACTTTC. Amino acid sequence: CAWQGAAGANVLTF.

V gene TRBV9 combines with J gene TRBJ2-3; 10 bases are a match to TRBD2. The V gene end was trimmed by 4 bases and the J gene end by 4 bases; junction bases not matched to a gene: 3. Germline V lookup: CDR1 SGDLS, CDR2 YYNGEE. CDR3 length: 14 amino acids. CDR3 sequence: CASSPGLAADTQYF. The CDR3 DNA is TGTGCCAGCAGCCCCGGACTAGCGGCAGATACGCAGTATTTT.

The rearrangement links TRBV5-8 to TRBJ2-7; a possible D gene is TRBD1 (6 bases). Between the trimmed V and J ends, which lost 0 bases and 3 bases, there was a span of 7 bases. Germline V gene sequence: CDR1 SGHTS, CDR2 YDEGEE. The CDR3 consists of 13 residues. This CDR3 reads CASSLDRDYEQYF. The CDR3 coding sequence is TGTGCCAGCAGCTTGGACAGGGACTACGAGCAGTACTTC.

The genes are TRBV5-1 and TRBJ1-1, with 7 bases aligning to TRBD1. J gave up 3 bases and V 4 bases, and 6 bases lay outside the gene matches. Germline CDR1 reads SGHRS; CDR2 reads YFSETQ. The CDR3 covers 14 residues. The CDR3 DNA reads TGCGCCAGCAGCCAAGGGACAGCAGACACTGAAGCTTTCTTT. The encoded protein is CASSQGTADTEAFF.

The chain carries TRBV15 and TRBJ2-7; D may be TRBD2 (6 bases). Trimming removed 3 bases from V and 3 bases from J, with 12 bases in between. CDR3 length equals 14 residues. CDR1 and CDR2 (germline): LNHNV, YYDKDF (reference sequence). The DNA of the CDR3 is TGTGCCACCAGCAGCCGGGACTCCAACTACGAGCAGTACTTC. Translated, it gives CATSSRDSNYEQYF.

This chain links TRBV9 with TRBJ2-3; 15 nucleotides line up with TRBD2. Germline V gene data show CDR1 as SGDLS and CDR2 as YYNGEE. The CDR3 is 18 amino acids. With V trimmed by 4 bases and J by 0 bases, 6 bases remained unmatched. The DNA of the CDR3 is TGTGCCAGCAGCCCCAGGACTAGCGGGGGGGCCAGCACAGATACGCAGTATTTT. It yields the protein CASSPRTSGGASTDTQYF.

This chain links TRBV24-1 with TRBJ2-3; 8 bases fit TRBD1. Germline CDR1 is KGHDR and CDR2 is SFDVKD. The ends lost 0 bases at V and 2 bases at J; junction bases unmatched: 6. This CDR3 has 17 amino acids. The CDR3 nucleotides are TGTGCCACCAGTGATTTGCCGCGACAGGGGAACACAGATACGCAGTATTTT. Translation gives CATSDLPRQGNTDTQYF.

In DNA, the CDR3 is TGTGCCAGCAGTTACAGGGAGAGCTCCTACGAGCAGTACTTC. Translation: CASSYRESSYEQYF. This rearrangement joins TRBV6-2 or TRBV6-3 to TRBJ2-7, with a tentative D call TRBD2 (5 bases). The CDR3 is 14 amino acids. Trimming removed 2 bases from V and 0 bases from J, with 8 bases in between. CDR1 and CDR2 (germline): MNHEY, SVGEGT.

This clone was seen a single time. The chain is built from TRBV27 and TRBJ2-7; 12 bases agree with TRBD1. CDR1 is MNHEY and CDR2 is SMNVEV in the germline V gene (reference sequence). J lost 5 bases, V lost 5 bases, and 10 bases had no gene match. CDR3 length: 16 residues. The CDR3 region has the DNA TGTGCCAGCAGTCCCCCGGGACAGGGGGCGATCCACGAGCAGTACTTC. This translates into CASSPPGQGAIHEQYF.

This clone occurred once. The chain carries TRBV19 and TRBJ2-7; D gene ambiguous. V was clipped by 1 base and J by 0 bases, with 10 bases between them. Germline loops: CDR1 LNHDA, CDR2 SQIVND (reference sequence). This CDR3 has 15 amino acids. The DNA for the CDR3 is TGTGCCAGTAGTATAGGGCCCCCTCCCTCCTACGAGCAGTACTTC. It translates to CASSIGPPPSYEQYF.

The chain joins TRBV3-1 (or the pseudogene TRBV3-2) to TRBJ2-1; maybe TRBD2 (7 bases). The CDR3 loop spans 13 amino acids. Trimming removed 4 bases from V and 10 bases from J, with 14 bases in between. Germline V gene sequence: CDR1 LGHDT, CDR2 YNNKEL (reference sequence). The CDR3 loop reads CASSLRGAGEQFF. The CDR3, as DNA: TGTGCCAGCAGCCTACGGGGGGCAGGGGAGCAGTTCTTC.

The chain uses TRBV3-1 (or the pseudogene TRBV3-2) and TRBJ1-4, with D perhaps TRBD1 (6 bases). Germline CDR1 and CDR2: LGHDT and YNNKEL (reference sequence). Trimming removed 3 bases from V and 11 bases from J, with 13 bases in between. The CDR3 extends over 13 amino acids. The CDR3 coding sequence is TGTGCCAGCAGCCAGGGGGCGCAAAGGAAACTGTTTTTT. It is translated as CASSQGAQRKLFF.

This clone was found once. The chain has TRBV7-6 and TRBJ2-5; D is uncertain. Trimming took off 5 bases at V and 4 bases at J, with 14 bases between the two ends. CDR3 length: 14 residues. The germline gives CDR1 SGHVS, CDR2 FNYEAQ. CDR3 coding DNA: TGTGCCAGCAGCCCCCAGACGGCAGGAGAGACCCAGTACTTC. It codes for CASSPQTAGETQYF.

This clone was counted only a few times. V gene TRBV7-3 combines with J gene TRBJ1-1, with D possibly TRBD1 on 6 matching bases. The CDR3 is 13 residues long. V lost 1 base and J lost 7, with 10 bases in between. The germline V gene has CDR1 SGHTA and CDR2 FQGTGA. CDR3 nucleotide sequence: TGTGCCAGCAGCTTAATACGAGGGGGTGAAGCTTTCTTT. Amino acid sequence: CASSLIRGGEAFF.

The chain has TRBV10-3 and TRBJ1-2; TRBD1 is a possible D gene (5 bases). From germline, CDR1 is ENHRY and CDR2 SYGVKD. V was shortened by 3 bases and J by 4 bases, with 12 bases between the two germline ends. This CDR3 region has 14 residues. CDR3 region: CAISDSGVGYGYTF. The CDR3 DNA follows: TGTGCCATCAGTGATTCGGGGGTCGGCTATGGCTACACCTTC.

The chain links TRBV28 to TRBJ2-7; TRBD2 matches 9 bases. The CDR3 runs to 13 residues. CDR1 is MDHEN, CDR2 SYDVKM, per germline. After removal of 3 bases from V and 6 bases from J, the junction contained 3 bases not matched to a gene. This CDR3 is CASSFSGGREQYF. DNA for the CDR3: TGTGCCAGCAGTTTTAGCGGGGGCCGCGAGCAGTACTTC.

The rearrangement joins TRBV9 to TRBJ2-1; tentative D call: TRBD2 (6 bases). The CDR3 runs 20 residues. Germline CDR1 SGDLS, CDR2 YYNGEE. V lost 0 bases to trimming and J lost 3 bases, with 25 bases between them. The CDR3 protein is CASSVGETRLAFDLYNEQFF. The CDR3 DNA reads TGTGCCAGCAGCGTAGGGGAAACGAGGCTAGCGTTTGACCTCTACAATGAGCAGTTCTTC.

The CDR3 coding sequence is TGTGCCAGCAGTTATTCGGAGGGCCCGGCTTTCTTT. Amino acid sequence: CASSYSEGPAFF. V and J are TRBV6-6 and TRBJ1-1; D gene ambiguous. There are 12 residues in the CDR3. Per the germline V gene, CDR1 is MNHNY and CDR2 is SVGAGI (reference sequence). The V end lost 3 bases, the J end lost 11 bases, and 13 bases lay between the germline ends.

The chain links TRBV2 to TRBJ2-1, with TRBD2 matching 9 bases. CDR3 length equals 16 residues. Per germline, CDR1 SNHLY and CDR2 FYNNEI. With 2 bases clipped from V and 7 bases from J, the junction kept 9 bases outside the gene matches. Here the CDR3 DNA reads TGTGCCAGCAGTGAATGGGGCGGGGGGGCCCTGAATGAGCAGTTCTTC. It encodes CASSEWGGGALNEQFF.

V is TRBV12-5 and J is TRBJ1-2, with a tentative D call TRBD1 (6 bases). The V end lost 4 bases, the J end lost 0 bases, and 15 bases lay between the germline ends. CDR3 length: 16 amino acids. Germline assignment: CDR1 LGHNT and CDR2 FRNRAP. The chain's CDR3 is CASGWSGQLTNYGYTF. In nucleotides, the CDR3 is TGTGCTAGTGGTTGGAGCGGACAGCTTACTAACTATGGCTACACCTTC. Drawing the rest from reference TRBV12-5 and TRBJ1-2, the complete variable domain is DARVTQTPRHKVTEMGQEVTMRCQPILGHNTVFWYRQTMMQGLELLAYFRNRAPLDDSGMPKDRFSAEMPDATLATLKIQPSEPRDSAVYFCASGWSGQLTNYGYTFGSGTRLTVV.

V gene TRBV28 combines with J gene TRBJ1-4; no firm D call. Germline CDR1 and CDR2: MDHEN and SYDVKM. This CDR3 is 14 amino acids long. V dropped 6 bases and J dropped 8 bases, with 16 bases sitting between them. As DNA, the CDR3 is TGTGCCAGCAGCCGCCAGCAGGTACGGGAAAAACTGTTTTTT. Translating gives CASSRQQVREKLFF. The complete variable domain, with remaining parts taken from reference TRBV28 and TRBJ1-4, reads DVKVTQSSRYLVKRTGEKVFLECVQDMDHENMFWYRQDPGLGLRLIYFSYDVKMKEKGDIPEGYSVSREKKERFSLILESASTNQTSMYLCASSRQQVREKLFFGSGTQLSVL.

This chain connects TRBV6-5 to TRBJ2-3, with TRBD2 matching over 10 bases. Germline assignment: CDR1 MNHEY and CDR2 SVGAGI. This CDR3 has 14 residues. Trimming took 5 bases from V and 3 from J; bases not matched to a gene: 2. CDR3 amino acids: CASSLAGETDTQYF. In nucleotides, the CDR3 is TGTGCCAGCAGTCTAGCGGGAGAGACAGATACGCAGTATTTT.